This T cell receptor (beta chain) was recovered during a study of blood T cell repertoires in COVID-19. Study as a whole: COVID-19 samples from acute and convalescent phases originated in the United States, Italy and Spain. In each case, the material was cDNA or gDNA derived from T cells, B-cell-depleted T cells, or PBMCs.

This CDR3 is 15 amino acids long. Germline values: CDR1 SGDLS, CDR2 YYNGEE. The V end lost 0 bases, the J end lost 2 bases, and 10 bases lay between the germline ends. The table lists this clone with a count of one. Authors' data handling: Amplification from reference gene primers served as the basis for estimated nucleated cell counts. Only in-frame clones appear in the TCRdb table, and some are missing; sequencing was by immunoSEQ multiplex PCR. Clonal size and the V and J genes are those of that table, whereas D and trimming came from the DNA. This sample yields some 150,000 clones, of which roughly 84% are seen a single time; 7% to 10% belongs to the top ten.

The V gene is TRBV9, the J gene TRBJ2-3; tentatively, D is TRBD2 (5 bases). The clonotype was recovered from an older woman with acute or convalescent COVID-19. Sequenced sample: peripheral blood. DNA of the CDR3: TGTGCCAGCAGCGTAGGCCTCCGGGACACAGATACGCAGTATTTT. This sequence encodes CASSVGLRDTDTQYF.